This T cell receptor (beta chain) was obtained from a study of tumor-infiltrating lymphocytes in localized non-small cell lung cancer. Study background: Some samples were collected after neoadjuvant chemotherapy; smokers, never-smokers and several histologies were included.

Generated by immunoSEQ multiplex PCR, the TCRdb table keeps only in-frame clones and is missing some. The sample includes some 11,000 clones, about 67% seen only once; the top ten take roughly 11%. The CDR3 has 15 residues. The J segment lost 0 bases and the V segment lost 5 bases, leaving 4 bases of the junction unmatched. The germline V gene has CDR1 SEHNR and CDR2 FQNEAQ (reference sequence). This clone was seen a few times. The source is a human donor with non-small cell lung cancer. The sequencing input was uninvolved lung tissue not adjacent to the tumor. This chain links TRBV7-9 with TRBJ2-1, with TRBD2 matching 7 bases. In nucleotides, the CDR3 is TGTGCCAGCAGCGGCGGGAGCTTCTCCTACAATGAGCAGTTCTTC. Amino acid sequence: CASSGGSFSYNEQFF.